This TCR beta chain appears in the sequencing data of a study of blood T cells in healthy people across ages. Study at large: Template switching caught about one barcoded beta molecule for each two T cells.

V lost 0 bases, J lost 6 bases, and 11 bases stayed unmatched. CDR1 SGHRS and CDR2 YFSETQ come from the germline V gene. The CDR3 sequence is 16 residues long. Peripheral blood, 9.5 to 10 milliliters per donor, was collected. Total RNA extraction produced at least 5.5 micrograms (per sample) for the study. The use of a sample-barcoded 5' primer and a J-beta primer mix characterized a second PCR of roughly 6 to 11 cycles. One entry per CDR3 protein, called by TCRdb with MiXCR from the 5' RACE reads. This sample has some 670,000 distinct CDR3 sequences; 45% to 60% occur once, and the top ten carry approximately 12%.

The specimen sequenced was blood. This TCR came from a woman older than 75 in good health. The V and J genes are TRBV5-1 and TRBJ2-7, with TRBD1 identical over 8 bases. The CDR3 DNA follows: TGCGCCAGCAGCTTGGTCCACGATAACAGGGGGAGCGAGCAGTACTTC. As protein: CASSLVHDNRGSEQYF.